This is a list of T cell receptor beta chains from one sample in a study of blood T cell repertoires in COVID-19. TCRdb's copy holds only in-frame clones and misses some; the assay was immunoSEQ multiplex PCR. The sample yields 95,000 to 110,000 clones, roughly 83% seen once. Sequences were obtained from peripheral blood. Every receptor here comes from a woman older than 75 with active or convalescent COVID-19. The CDR3 runs from the conserved cysteine through the conserved F or W. D genes are given only for firm matches. The size of a clone is reported for some rows only, either as once, few or many, or as a class for expanded clones.

d_call: TRBD1
clone_size: -
j_call: TRBJ1-1
v_call: TRBV28
cdr3_aa: CASRAGGTRTEAFF
cdr3_nt: TGTGCCAGCAGGGCAGGGGGCACTAGAACTGAAGCTTTCTTT

d_call: -
clone_size: -
j_call: TRBJ1-2
v_call: TRBV28
cdr3_aa: CASSLRTVARGGYTF
cdr3_nt: TGTGCCAGCAGTTTACGTACAGTCGCTAGGGGAGGCTACACCTTC

d_call: -
clone_size: -
j_call: TRBJ2-3
v_call: TRBV18
cdr3_aa: CASSPPQGRNTQYF
cdr3_nt: TGTGCCAGCTCACCACCCCAGGGAAGGAATACGCAGTATTTT

d_call: -
clone_size: -
j_call: TRBJ1-3
v_call: TRBV9
cdr3_aa: CASSVDDRNGNTIYF
cdr3_nt: TGTGCCAGCAGCGTCGACGACAGAAACGGAAACACCATATATTTT

d_call: TRBD1
clone_size: -
j_call: TRBJ1-1
v_call: TRBV6-5
cdr3_aa: CASSYRGQSEAFF
cdr3_nt: TGTGCCAGCAGTTACAGGGGGCAGTCTGAAGCTTTCTTT

d_call: -
clone_size: -
j_call: TRBJ2-5
v_call: TRBV5-1
cdr3_aa: CASSLNSGLGETQYF
cdr3_nt: TGCGCCAGCAGCTTAAACTCAGGGTTGGGAGAGACCCAGTACTTC

d_call: -
clone_size: -
j_call: TRBJ2-7
v_call: TRBV28
cdr3_aa: CASSLFATIYEQYF
cdr3_nt: TGTGCCAGCAGTTTGTTTGCTACTATCTACGAGCAGTACTTC

d_call: TRBD1
clone_size: -
j_call: TRBJ1-6
v_call: TRBV18
cdr3_aa: CASSRDRDSPLHF
cdr3_nt: TGTGCCAGCTCACGGGACAGAGATTCACCCCTCCACTTT

d_call: TRBD1
clone_size: -
j_call: TRBJ1-6
v_call: TRBV5-5
cdr3_aa: CASTPGQAFGNSPLHF
cdr3_nt: TGTGCCAGCACCCCGGGACAGGCCTTTGGGAATTCACCCCTCCACTTT

d_call: TRBD2
clone_size: -
j_call: TRBJ2-2
v_call: TRBV15
cdr3_aa: CATSRGGGAGGSTGELFF
cdr3_nt: TGTGCCACCAGCAGAGGGGGGGGAGCGGGAGGGAGCACCGGGGAGCTGTTTTTT

d_call: -
clone_size: -
j_call: TRBJ1-1
v_call: TRBV9
cdr3_aa: CASSVVGWGDTEAFF
cdr3_nt: TGTGCCAGCAGCGTAGTGGGGTGGGGGGACACTGAAGCTTTCTTT

d_call: TRBD1
clone_size: -
j_call: TRBJ1-1
v_call: TRBV2
cdr3_aa: CASSESSGGMAFF
cdr3_nt: TGTGCCAGCAGTGAAAGTTCAGGGGGCATGGCTTTCTTT

d_call: TRBD1
clone_size: -
j_call: TRBJ1-5
v_call: TRBV23-1
cdr3_aa: CASSLRDRGFLDQPQHF
cdr3_nt: TGCGCCAGCAGTCTCCGGGACAGGGGCTTTCTTGATCAGCCCCAGCATTTT

d_call: -
clone_size: once
j_call: TRBJ1-6
v_call: TRBV19
cdr3_aa: CASSLLGQSSPLHF
cdr3_nt: TGTGCCAGTAGTCTATTAGGACAGTCCTCACCCCTCCACTTT

d_call: TRBD1
clone_size: once
j_call: TRBJ1-1
v_call: TRBV5-1
cdr3_aa: CASSGRDRVNTEAFF
cdr3_nt: TGCGCCAGCAGCGGACGGGACAGGGTGAACACTGAAGCTTTCTTT

d_call: -
clone_size: -
j_call: TRBJ1-5
v_call: TRBV21-1
cdr3_aa: CASSKGQVRGSSNQPQHF
cdr3_nt: TGTGCCAGCAGCAAAGGACAGGTGAGGGGGTCTAGCAATCAGCCCCAGCATTTT

d_call: TRBD1
clone_size: few
j_call: TRBJ2-7
v_call: TRBV6-5
cdr3_aa: CASSPTDRGSYEQYF
cdr3_nt: TGTGCCAGCAGTCCCACCGACAGGGGGTCGTACGAGCAGTACTTC

d_call: TRBD1
clone_size: -
j_call: TRBJ1-2
v_call: TRBV30
cdr3_aa: CAWSVSGQGDWHGYTF
cdr3_nt: TGTGCCTGGAGTGTATCAGGGCAGGGGGATTGGCATGGCTACACCTTC

d_call: TRBD1
clone_size: -
j_call: TRBJ2-5
v_call: TRBV19
cdr3_aa: CASSWVTGDQETQYF
cdr3_nt: TGTGCCAGTAGTTGGGTGACAGGGGATCAAGAGACCCAGTACTTC

d_call: TRBD1
clone_size: -
j_call: TRBJ1-1
v_call: TRBV19
cdr3_aa: CASSKEDRGANTEAFF
cdr3_nt: TGTGCCAGTAGTAAAGAGGACAGGGGGGCGAACACTGAAGCTTTCTTT

d_call: -
clone_size: -
j_call: TRBJ1-2
v_call: TRBV6-1
cdr3_aa: CASSVALREVNGYTF
cdr3_nt: TGTGCCAGCAGTGTAGCCCTTAGAGAGGTCAATGGCTACACCTTC

d_call: -
clone_size: -
j_call: TRBJ1-2
v_call: TRBV6-5
cdr3_aa: CASSYSFGNGDGYTF
cdr3_nt: TGTGCCAGCAGTTACTCTTTCGGGAACGGGGATGGCTACACCTTC

d_call: TRBD1
clone_size: few
j_call: TRBJ1-6
v_call: TRBV5-1
cdr3_aa: CASSLEAQGVSYNSPLHF
cdr3_nt: TGCGCCAGCAGCTTGGAAGCACAGGGGGTCTCCTATAATTCACCCCTCCACTTT

d_call: -
clone_size: -
j_call: TRBJ1-1
v_call: TRBV28
cdr3_aa: CASTTGRPEAFF
cdr3_nt: TGTGCCAGCACAACGGGGAGGCCTGAAGCTTTCTTT

d_call: -
clone_size: once
j_call: TRBJ1-5
v_call: TRBV28
cdr3_aa: CASHYQPQHF
cdr3_nt: TGTGCCAGCCATTATCAGCCCCAGCATTTT

d_call: TRBD2
clone_size: -
j_call: TRBJ2-3
v_call: TRBV9
cdr3_aa: CASSVAGLLAGGGTDTQYF
cdr3_nt: TGTGCCAGCAGCGTAGCCGGATTACTAGCGGGAGGTGGCACAGATACGCAGTATTTT

d_call: TRBD1
clone_size: -
j_call: TRBJ1-2
v_call: TRBV3-1/TRBV3-2
cdr3_aa: CASSLGQGALGTF
cdr3_nt: TGTGCCAGCAGCTTGGGACAGGGGGCTTTAGGCACCTTC

d_call: -
clone_size: -
j_call: TRBJ1-5
v_call: TRBV19
cdr3_aa: CASTEDGASNQPQHF
cdr3_nt: TGTGCCAGTACAGAAGACGGAGCGAGCAATCAGCCCCAGCATTTT

d_call: TRBD2
clone_size: -
j_call: TRBJ2-1
v_call: TRBV7-3
cdr3_aa: CASNGGAGEQFF
cdr3_nt: TGTGCCAGCAACGGGGGGGCTGGTGAGCAGTTCTTC

d_call: -
clone_size: -
j_call: TRBJ1-5
v_call: TRBV2
cdr3_aa: CASSGFGVEQPQHF
cdr3_nt: TGTGCCAGCAGTGGCTTCGGGGTTGAACAGCCCCAGCATTTT

d_call: TRBD2
clone_size: -
j_call: TRBJ2-3
v_call: TRBV18
cdr3_aa: CASSPRTSGFSTDTQYF
cdr3_nt: TGTGCCAGCTCACCGCGGACTAGCGGGTTCAGCACAGATACGCAGTATTTT

d_call: -
clone_size: -
j_call: TRBJ2-3
v_call: TRBV5-4
cdr3_aa: CASKELDHMADTQYF
cdr3_nt: TGTGCCAGCAAAGAACTAGACCACATGGCGGATACGCAGTATTTT

d_call: -
clone_size: -
j_call: TRBJ2-5
v_call: TRBV29-1
cdr3_aa: CSVSAGRETQYF
cdr3_nt: TGCAGCGTGAGCGCGGGGCGGGAGACCCAGTACTTC

d_call: TRBD2
clone_size: -
j_call: TRBJ2-3
v_call: TRBV5-1
cdr3_aa: CASSSSGLAGEDTQYF
cdr3_nt: TGCGCCAGCAGCAGCTCGGGACTAGCGGGAGAGGATACGCAGTATTTT

d_call: TRBD1
clone_size: -
j_call: TRBJ2-7
v_call: TRBV5-1
cdr3_aa: CASDPRGLYEQYF
cdr3_nt: TGCGCCAGCGACCCCAGGGGGTTGTACGAGCAGTACTTC

d_call: -
clone_size: once
j_call: TRBJ2-5
v_call: TRBV3-1/TRBV3-2
cdr3_aa: CASSYVGGSQYQETQYF
cdr3_nt: TGTGCCAGCAGCTACGTAGGAGGATCCCAATACCAAGAGACCCAGTACTTC

d_call: TRBD1
clone_size: -
j_call: TRBJ1-1
v_call: TRBV6-5
cdr3_aa: CASTHTQGATEAFF
cdr3_nt: TGTGCCAGCACCCACACTCAGGGGGCCACTGAAGCTTTCTTT

d_call: TRBD1
clone_size: -
j_call: TRBJ1-5
v_call: TRBV5-5
cdr3_aa: CASSLEGQGGQPQHF
cdr3_nt: TGTGCCAGCAGCTTGGAGGGACAGGGAGGTCAGCCCCAGCATTTT

d_call: -
clone_size: -
j_call: TRBJ1-3
v_call: TRBV4-3
cdr3_aa: CASSQAWMRSSGNTIYF
cdr3_nt: TGCGCCAGCAGCCAAGCTTGGATGAGGAGCTCTGGAAACACCATATATTTT

d_call: TRBD2
clone_size: -
j_call: TRBJ2-7
v_call: TRBV27
cdr3_aa: CASSPRLADYEQYF
cdr3_nt: TGTGCCAGCAGCCCGAGACTAGCGGACTACGAGCAGTACTTC

d_call: TRBD2
clone_size: -
j_call: TRBJ2-2
v_call: TRBV5-1
cdr3_aa: CASSPGLVGTGELFF
cdr3_nt: TGCGCCAGCAGCCCGGGACTAGTAGGGACCGGGGAGCTGTTTTTT

d_call: -
clone_size: -
j_call: TRBJ1-2
v_call: TRBV24-1
cdr3_aa: CATSDTGSDYGYTF
cdr3_nt: TGTGCCACCAGTGATACAGGGTCCGACTATGGCTACACCTTC

d_call: TRBD1
clone_size: -
j_call: TRBJ1-5
v_call: TRBV7-2
cdr3_aa: CASSTGTGSNQPQHF
cdr3_nt: TGTGCCAGCAGCACAGGGACAGGTAGCAATCAGCCCCAGCATTTT

d_call: -
clone_size: -
j_call: TRBJ2-2
v_call: TRBV27
cdr3_aa: CASSLISGHGTGELFF
cdr3_nt: TGTGCCAGCAGTTTAATTTCGGGTCACGGCACCGGGGAGCTGTTTTTT

d_call: -
clone_size: -
j_call: TRBJ1-1
v_call: TRBV7-2
cdr3_aa: CASSGRDRSTEAFF
cdr3_nt: TGTGCCAGCAGCGGGAGGGACCGATCCACTGAAGCTTTCTTT

d_call: -
clone_size: -
j_call: TRBJ1-6
v_call: TRBV6-6
cdr3_aa: CASSYPDSPLHF
cdr3_nt: TGTGCCAGCAGTTACCCCGATTCACCCCTCCACTTT

d_call: -
clone_size: -
j_call: TRBJ1-1
v_call: TRBV3-1/TRBV3-2
cdr3_aa: CASSQGAGYTEAFF
cdr3_nt: TGTGCCAGCAGCCAGGGCGCAGGGTACACTGAAGCTTTCTTT

d_call: TRBD1
clone_size: few
j_call: TRBJ1-5
v_call: TRBV5-5
cdr3_aa: CASSLGWTGDSNQPQHF
cdr3_nt: TGTGCCAGCAGCCTGGGCTGGACAGGGGATAGCAATCAGCCCCAGCATTTT

d_call: TRBD1
clone_size: -
j_call: TRBJ2-7
v_call: TRBV5-5
cdr3_aa: CASSDRDRGTYEQYF
cdr3_nt: TGTGCCAGCAGCGACCGGGACAGGGGCACCTACGAGCAGTACTTC

d_call: -
clone_size: -
j_call: TRBJ2-5
v_call: TRBV28
cdr3_aa: CASSSPGQGQETQYF
cdr3_nt: TGTGCCAGCAGCTCCCCAGGGCAGGGACAAGAGACCCAGTACTTC

d_call: -
clone_size: once
j_call: TRBJ1-5
v_call: TRBV19
cdr3_aa: CASDRGQVSNQPQHF
cdr3_nt: TGTGCCAGTGACAGAGGCCAGGTTAGCAATCAGCCCCAGCATTTT

d_call: -
clone_size: -
j_call: TRBJ2-3
v_call: TRBV11-1
cdr3_aa: CASSESLASTDTQYF
cdr3_nt: TGTGCCAGCAGCGAAAGTCTAGCTAGCACAGATACGCAGTATTTT

d_call: -
clone_size: -
j_call: TRBJ1-4
v_call: TRBV9
cdr3_aa: CASSVAGAGEKLFF
cdr3_nt: TGTGCCAGCAGCGTAGCAGGGGCCGGTGAAAAACTGTTTTTT

d_call: TRBD1
clone_size: -
j_call: TRBJ1-1
v_call: TRBV28
cdr3_aa: CASQQGALEAFF
cdr3_nt: TGTGCCAGCCAGCAGGGGGCTTTGGAAGCTTTCTTT

d_call: -
clone_size: -
j_call: TRBJ2-7
v_call: TRBV28
cdr3_aa: CASSSQGIWYEQYF
cdr3_nt: TGTGCCAGCAGTTCCCAGGGTATCTGGTACGAGCAGTACTTC

d_call: TRBD1
clone_size: -
j_call: TRBJ1-1
v_call: TRBV6-5
cdr3_aa: CASRRQGGTEAFF
cdr3_nt: TGTGCCAGCAGACGACAGGGGGGCACTGAAGCTTTCTTT

d_call: TRBD1
clone_size: few
j_call: TRBJ1-1
v_call: TRBV30
cdr3_aa: CAWSISPGQRNTEAFF
cdr3_nt: TGTGCCTGGAGTATTTCACCGGGACAGAGAAACACTGAAGCTTTCTTT

d_call: TRBD1
clone_size: -
j_call: TRBJ2-7
v_call: TRBV4-2
cdr3_aa: CASSQAGTGPYEQYF
cdr3_nt: TGTGCCAGCAGCCAAGCCGGGACAGGACCCTACGAGCAGTACTTC